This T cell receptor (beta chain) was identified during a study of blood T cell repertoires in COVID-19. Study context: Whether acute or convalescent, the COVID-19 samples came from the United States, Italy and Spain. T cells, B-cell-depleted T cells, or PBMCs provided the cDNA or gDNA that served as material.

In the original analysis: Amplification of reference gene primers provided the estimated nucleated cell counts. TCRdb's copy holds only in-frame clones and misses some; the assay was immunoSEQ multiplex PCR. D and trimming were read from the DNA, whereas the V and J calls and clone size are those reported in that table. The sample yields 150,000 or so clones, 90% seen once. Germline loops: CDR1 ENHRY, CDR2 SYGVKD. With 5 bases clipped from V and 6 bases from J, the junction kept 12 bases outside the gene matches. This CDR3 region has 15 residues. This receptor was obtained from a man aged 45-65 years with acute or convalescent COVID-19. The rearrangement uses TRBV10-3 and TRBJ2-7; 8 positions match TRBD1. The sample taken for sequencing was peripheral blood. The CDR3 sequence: CAISTPQGVLGEQYF. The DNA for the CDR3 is TGTGCCATCAGTACCCCACAGGGGGTCTTGGGCGAGCAGTACTTC.